The 20 T cell receptor beta chains given below trace back to one sample, sequenced in a study of blood T cell repertoires in COVID-19. Only in-frame clones appear in the TCRdb table, and some are missing; sequencing was by immunoSEQ multiplex PCR. The table includes 40,000 or so clones, around 79% detected once. Sequenced input: peripheral blood. The receptors originated from a man in his sixties or seventies with acute or convalescent COVID-19.

J is TRBJ2-7 and V is TRBV7-2; D not resolved. Germline V gene lookup returns CDR1 SGHTA and CDR2 FQGNSA. V shed 4 bases and J shed 5 bases, with 12 bases lying between them. CDR3 length: 13 amino acids. The CDR3 loop is CASSSVPRDEQYF. The CDR3 coding sequence is TGTGCCAGCAGCTCCGTCCCCCGGGACGAGCAGTACTTC.

About this clone: Germline is not matched at one junction end, which may reflect a read error. V gene TRBV6-5 combines with J gene TRBJ1-1, with D possibly matching TRBD1 (6 bases). Per germline, CDR1 MNHEY and CDR2 SVGAGI. CDR3 size: 11 residues. The CDR3 nucleotides read TGTGCCAGCAGTTCCCCGGGACACAAGGAATTT. It encodes CASSSPGHKEF.

This chain joins TRBV12-3 or TRBV12-4 and TRBJ2-3; a possible D gene is TRBD2 (5 bases). V dropped 8 bases and J dropped 2 bases, with 11 bases sitting between them. CDR3 length: 13 amino acids. The CDR3 DNA sequence: TGTGCCAGCCTGCGGGCGAACACAGATACGCAGTATTTT. This sequence encodes CASLRANTDTQYF.

This clone was seen a single time. The chain carries TRBV7-3 and TRBJ2-3; D is possibly TRBD2 (6 bases). The germline V gene encodes CDR1 SGHTA and CDR2 FQGTGA. The ends were cut back, 5 bases at V and 0 bases at J, with 9 bases in the middle. The CDR3 totals 14 residues. The CDR3 sequence is CASSPGTSTDTQYF. DNA for the CDR3: TGTGCCAGCAGCCCCGGGACTAGCACAGATACGCAGTATTTT.

CDR3 in DNA: TGTGCCACCAGTGACTCCGGACAGGCCTACGAGCAGTACTTC. Translated: CATSDSGQAYEQYF. The chain uses TRBV24-1 and TRBJ2-7; TRBD1 matches at 7 bases. The germline V gene encodes CDR1 KGHDR and CDR2 SFDVKD. The CDR3 runs 14 residues. The ends lost 4 bases at V and 2 bases at J; junction bases unmatched: 4.

V and J are TRBV19 and TRBJ1-1, with a weak D call TRBD1 (5 bases). Between the trimmed V and J ends, which lost 5 bases and 3 bases, there was a span of 13 bases. The length of the CDR3 is 14 residues. Germline values: CDR1 LNHDA, CDR2 SQIVND (reference sequence). The CDR3 region is CASSPFPGDTEAFF. The CDR3 nucleotides read TGTGCCAGTAGTCCTTTCCCGGGGGACACTGAAGCTTTCTTT.

The CDR3 DNA reads as TGTGCCACCAGTGATTTGCGACAGGGCGACGGCACAGATACGCAGTATTTT. Translated, it gives CATSDLRQGDGTDTQYF. V usage is TRBV24-1 and J usage is TRBJ2-3; 7 bases fit TRBD1. This CDR3 region has 17 residues. V lost 0 bases and J lost 1; bases outside the gene matches: 6. CDR1 KGHDR and CDR2 SFDVKD come from the germline V gene.

A note on this clone: Other nucleotide sequences in the sample specify the same CDR3. V and J are TRBV7-9 and TRBJ2-1; unclear D gene. The CDR3 contains 12 residues. Deletions cut 1 base from V and 9 bases from J, with 7 bases between. Germline assignment: CDR1 SEHNR and CDR2 FQNEAQ (reference sequence). The CDR3 DNA reads TGTGCCAGCAGCTTAGTCGTCCTTGAGCAGTTCTTC. It encodes CASSLVVLEQFF. The full variable domain, with the rest looked up from reference TRBV7-9 and TRBJ2-1, is DTGVSQNPRHKITKRGQNVTFRCDPISEHNRLYWYRQTLGQGPEFLTYFQNEAQLEKSRLLSDRFSAERPKGSFSTLEIQRTEQGDSAMYLCASSLVVLEQFFGPGTRLTVL.

CDR3 sequence: CASSQARADVTF. The CDR3 bases are TGTGCCAGCAGCCAAGCCAGGGCGGATGTCACCTTC. This chain connects TRBV3-1 (or the pseudogene TRBV3-2) to TRBJ1-2; a weak D match, TRBD1 (5 bases). The CDR3 has 12 residues. V lost 1 base, J lost 13 bases, and 13 bases lay in between. Germline V gene data show CDR1 as LGHDT and CDR2 as YNNKEL (reference sequence).

In DNA, the CDR3 is TGTGCCACCAGTGATTTGTGGCATTCTTATCAGCCCCAGCATTTT. Protein sequence: CATSDLWHSYQPQHF. V and J are TRBV24-1 and TRBJ1-5; no clear D gene. The CDR3 totals 15 residues. Between the trimmed V and J ends, which lost 0 bases and 5 bases, there was a span of 10 bases. CDR1 and CDR2 (germline): KGHDR, SFDVKD.

The chain joins TRBV10-3 to TRBJ2-3; TRBD2 aligns across 9 bases. The germline gives CDR1 ENHRY, CDR2 SYGVKD. CDR3 length: 17 amino acids. The CDR3, as DNA: TGTGCTACCAGAGGGGGTAGCGGGAGCAGGGGCACAGATACGCAGTATTTT. This translates into CATRGGSGSRGTDTQYF.

The chain joins TRBV9 to TRBJ2-7; D may be TRBD2 (5 bases). Germline-derived CDR1 and CDR2 are SGDLS and YYNGEE. V dropped 0 bases and J dropped 6 bases, with 16 bases sitting between them. The CDR3 is 15 amino acids. The CDR3 is CASSVGFSEEAEQYF. The CDR3, as DNA: TGTGCCAGCAGCGTAGGCTTCTCCGAGGAGGCCGAGCAGTACTTC.

This clone was picked up a small number of times. The chain has TRBV7-2 and TRBJ2-7; 9 positions match TRBD2. The ends lost 4 bases at V and 2 bases at J; junction bases unmatched: 15. The germline gives CDR1 SGHTA, CDR2 FQGNSA. The CDR3 sequence is 18 residues long. CDR3 coding DNA: TGTGCCAGCAGCTCGAGAAGGGGTAGCGGGAGTATGACCTACGAGCAGTACTTC. Its protein is CASSSRRGSGSMTYEQYF. Based on the CDR3 plus reference TRBV7-2 and TRBJ2-7, the full variable domain is GAGVSQSPSNKVTEKGKDVELRCDPISGHTALYWYRQSLGQGLEFLIYFQGNSAPDKSGLPSDRFSAERTGGSVSTLTIQRTQQEDSAVYLCASSSRRGSGSMTYEQYFGPGTRLTVT.

This clone was seen more than once but under ten times. This sequence joins TRBV19 and TRBJ2-1; TRBD2 matches 14 bases. J gave up 10 bases and V 6 bases, and 8 bases lay outside the gene matches. The germline gives CDR1 LNHDA, CDR2 SQIVND (reference sequence). This CDR3 region has 15 residues. CDR3 sequence (DNA): TGTGCCAGTAGCCCCGGGACTAGCGGGAGTTACGAGCAGTTCTTC. It codes for CASSPGTSGSYEQFF.

V gene TRBV7-9 combines with J gene TRBJ1-4, with 11 bases identical to TRBD1. V lost 5 bases and J lost 8; bases outside the gene matches: 10. This CDR3 is built from 16 residues. Germline V gene lookup returns CDR1 SEHNR and CDR2 FQNEAQ (reference sequence). The CDR3 DNA is TGTGCCAGCAGCCCCCCCCGGGGACAGGGGGTCGAAAAACTGTTTTTT. Its protein product is CASSPPRGQGVEKLFF.

The V gene is TRBV3-1 (or the pseudogene TRBV3-2), the J gene TRBJ1-4, with 8 bases that match TRBD1. The V segment lost 3 bases and the J segment 0 bases; nucleotides outside the gene matches: 6. Germline CDR1 is LGHDT and CDR2 is YNNKEL (reference sequence). The CDR3 is 17 residues long. The CDR3 spells CASSQGQETATNEKLFF. As DNA, the CDR3 is TGTGCCAGCAGCCAGGGACAGGAGACTGCAACTAATGAAAAACTGTTTTTT.

The chain links TRBV2 to TRBJ1-4, with 9 bases aligning to TRBD1. The CDR3 extends over 13 amino acids. V gave up 5 bases and J gave up 8 bases; unmatched junction bases: 3. Germline V CDR1 and CDR2: SNHLY, FYNNEI. DNA of the CDR3: TGTGCCAGCAGTCCTACAGGGGGCGAAAAACTGTTTTTT. Protein sequence: CASSPTGGEKLFF.

This rearrangement joins TRBV7-2 to TRBJ2-1; D remains unclear. The V gene lost 3 bases and the J gene lost 7 bases, with 10 bases spanning the gap. CDR1 is SGHTA and CDR2 is FQGNSA in the germline V gene. This CDR3 contains 13 residues. CDR3: CASSLTFGNEQFF. CDR3 sequence (DNA): TGTGCCAGCAGCTTGACTTTCGGTAATGAGCAGTTCTTC.

This chain links TRBV12-5 with TRBJ2-7, with D unclear. The V gene's germline CDR1 is LGHNT and CDR2 FRNRAP. This CDR3 comprises 14 residues. V lost 6 bases and J 6 bases, leaving 18 bases between the germline ends. CDR3 in amino acids: CASGPARVWAEQYF. In DNA, the CDR3 is TGTGCTAGTGGACCCGCCCGAGTTTGGGCCGAGCAGTACTTC.

The gene calls are TRBV5-4 and TRBJ2-7; perhaps TRBD2 as D (5 bases). This CDR3 region has 15 residues. V was trimmed by 5 bases and J by 1 base, leaving 16 bases between them. Germline loops: CDR1 SGHNT, CDR2 YYREEE (reference sequence). The CDR3 loop reads CASRSGSDTSYEQYF. Here the CDR3 DNA reads TGTGCCAGCAGAAGCGGCTCCGACACTTCCTACGAGCAGTACTTC.